One and the same sample provided the 15 T cell receptor beta chains below, sequenced in a study of cytomegalovirus exposure and HLA in healthy donors. Both 60 Vbeta primers and 13 Jbeta primers went into the PCR. Measured with immunoSEQ multiplex PCR; TCRdb has only the in-frame clones, and not every one. The table lists about 64,000 clones, about 85% of them singletons, with approximately 12% in the top ten. Sequenced sample: PBMCs. Receptor source: a female donor in good health and CMV-seronegative.

The chain links TRBV7-2 to TRBJ2-1; D is perhaps TRBD2 (6 bases). The CDR3 is 15 residues long. Germline assignment: CDR1 SGHTA and CDR2 FQGNSA. Trimming took off 4 bases at V and 9 bases at J, with 19 bases between the two ends. CDR3 amino acids: CASSWSFGPGVEQFF. The CDR3 bases are TGTGCCAGCAGCTGGTCATTTGGCCCGGGGGTTGAGCAGTTCTTC.

The chain is built from TRBV18 and TRBJ2-5; TRBD2 is a possible D gene (6 bases). Germline CDR1 KGHSH, CDR2 LQKENI. The length of the CDR3 is 13 residues. Between the trimmed V and J ends, which lost 3 bases and 2 bases, there was a span of 7 bases. CDR3 amino acids: CASSPGGQETQYF. Written as DNA, the CDR3 is TGTGCCAGCTCACCCGGGGGTCAAGAGACCCAGTACTTC. Looking up the rest from reference TRBV18 and TRBJ2-5 gives the full variable domain: NAGVMQNPRHLVRRRGQEARLRCSPMKGHSHVYWYRQLPEEGLKFMVYLQKENIIDESGMPKERFSAEFPKEGPSILRIQQVVRGDSAAYFCASSPGGQETQYFGPGTRLLVL.

This clone was found a few times. The genes are TRBV6-1 and TRBJ2-1, with TRBD2 matching over 10 bases. This CDR3 is 12 amino acids long. Per germline, CDR1 MNHNS and CDR2 SASEGT. Trimming at V came to 7 bases and at J to 10 bases, leaving 4 bases not matched to a gene. CDR3 in amino acids: CASTISGREQFF. The CDR3 DNA reads as TGTGCCAGCACCATTAGCGGGAGGGAGCAGTTCTTC.

This chain connects TRBV2 to TRBJ2-1, with 10 nucleotides matching TRBD2. CDR3 length equals 14 residues. Germline lookup yields CDR1 SNHLY and CDR2 FYNNEI. The V segment lost 4 bases and the J segment 10 bases; nucleotides outside the gene matches: 7. CDR3 sequence (DNA): TGTGCCAGCAGTGGGGCTAGCGGGAGAGACGAGCAGTTCTTC. Translation: CASSGASGRDEQFF.

The chain is built from TRBV7-6 and TRBJ2-5; D may be TRBD2 (5 bases). Germline loops: CDR1 SGHVS, CDR2 FNYEAQ. The CDR3 is 17 amino acids. V lost 5 bases to trimming and J lost 4 bases, with 23 bases between them. The CDR3 loop is CASSPNSGGPGRETQYF. CDR3 in DNA: TGTGCCAGCAGCCCAAATTCGGGCGGCCCGGGGAGAGAGACCCAGTACTTC.

CDR3 residues: CASSLSGRGNTGELFF. The CDR3 nucleotides are TGTGCCAGCAGCTTATCCGGTCGTGGGAACACCGGGGAGCTGTTTTTT. This rearrangement joins TRBV7-2 to TRBJ2-2; no firm D call. Germline CDR1 and CDR2: SGHTA and FQGNSA. Trimming removed 2 bases at V and 1 base at J, with 11 bases between. This CDR3 is 16 amino acids long.

This clone showed up just a few times. This chain uses TRBV2 with TRBJ1-5; D perhaps matches TRBD1 (6 bases). The CDR3 sequence is 13 residues long. Germline CDR1 is SNHLY and CDR2 is FYNNEI. The V end was cut by 6 bases, the J end by 4 bases, with 10 bases between. CDR3: CASRETGNQPQHF. CDR3 DNA: TGTGCCAGCAGGGAAACAGGGAATCAGCCCCAGCATTTT.

The V gene is TRBV5-1, the J gene TRBJ2-1, with a possible D match to TRBD1 (6 bases). V was cut by 6 bases and J by 0 bases, with 13 bases left in between. Germline CDR1 is SGHRS and CDR2 is YFSETQ. CDR3 length equals 15 residues. The CDR3 region has the DNA TGCGCCAGCAAGGACAGCCCGAGCTCCTACAATGAGCAGTTCTTC. Protein sequence: CASKDSPSSYNEQFF.

J is TRBJ2-5 and V is TRBV20-1; D is uncertain. Judging by the DNA end, TRBJ2-7 fits better; the J call may be wrong. The germline CDR1 and CDR2 sequences are DFQATT and SNEGSKA (reference sequence). This CDR3 contains 11 residues. CDR3 bases: TGCAGTGCTCCGATCTCCTACGAGCAGTACTTC. Translating gives CSAPISYEQYF.

This clone appeared a few times. This sequence joins TRBV7-8 and TRBJ2-1, with TRBD2 identical over 15 bases. This CDR3 spans 19 amino acids. V was pared by 2 bases and J by 1 base, with 6 bases of the junction left unmatched. CDR1 and CDR2 (germline): SGHVS, FQNEAQ. CDR3 protein: CASSLPGTSGGISYNEQFF. The CDR3 nucleotides are TGTGCCAGCAGCTTACCGGGGACTAGCGGGGGGATATCCTACAATGAGCAGTTCTTC.

The gene calls are TRBV5-4 and TRBJ2-3, with D perhaps TRBD1 (5 bases). Trimming left V 2 bases short and J 6 bases short, with 16 bases between. Germline V gene lookup returns CDR1 SGHNT and CDR2 YYREEE (reference sequence). CDR3 length equals 15 residues. CDR3 bases: TGTGCCAGCAGCTTTGGGGCTAGTCGGGTGGATACGCAGTATTTT. It is translated as CASSFGASRVDTQYF.

The chain carries TRBV6-4 and TRBJ1-1, with 7 bases identical to TRBD1. The CDR3 is 14 residues long. V trimming: 6 bases; J trimming: 5 bases; junction bases outside the gene matches: 9. Germline V CDR1 and CDR2: MRHNA, SNTAGT. CDR3 region: CASSEGAWNTEAFF. The CDR3 bases are TGTGCCAGCAGCGAGGGGGCCTGGAATACTGAAGCTTTCTTT.

This clone was counted between two and nine times. This rearrangement joins TRBV6-1 to TRBJ1-6; D gene ambiguous. Germline CDR1 reads MNHNS; CDR2 reads SASEGT. V dropped 8 bases and J dropped 8 bases, with 13 bases sitting between them. CDR3 length equals 13 residues. CDR3: CASSGVRDSPLHF. For the CDR3, the DNA is TGTGCCAGCTCTGGGGTGAGGGATTCACCCCTCCACTTT.

This clone was seen only a few times. The chain recombines TRBV5-1 with TRBJ2-7; 10 bases fit TRBD1. V lost 4 bases to trimming and J lost 7 bases; unmatched junction nucleotides: 11. Germline loops: CDR1 SGHRS, CDR2 YFSETQ. The CDR3 extends over 15 amino acids. Here the CDR3 reads CASSRIDRGQYEQYF. The CDR3 nucleotides are TGCGCCAGCAGCCGCATCGACAGGGGGCAGTATGAGCAGTACTTC.

V usage is TRBV28 and J usage is TRBJ1-6, with D possibly being TRBD1 (6 bases). Germline CDR1 reads MDHEN; CDR2 reads SYDVKM. CDR3 length equals 18 residues. Trimming removed 6 bases at V and 0 bases at J, with 18 bases between. The CDR3 coding sequence is TGTGCCAGCAGCCCCCGGACAGAAGCAAGCTCCTATAATTCACCCCTCCACTTT. Amino acid sequence: CASSPRTEASSYNSPLHF.